The 11 T cell receptor beta chains given below trace back to one sample, sequenced in a study of graft-versus-host responses after intestinal transplantation (dated by TCRdb to the early 2020s). The protocol used for the library was the immunoSEQ multiplex PCR assay. The immuneACCESS repertoire file appears here via TCRdb, limited to in-frame rearrangements. These files lack a portion of the clones; in checked studies, under half of the deficit traces to unresolved V genes, and the cause of the others is not known. In all, the sample holds around 120,000 clones, and about nine tenths of those were seen once. The ten largest clones add up to roughly 0.2% of the sample. Which antigens these TCRs recognize remains unknown. What this sample's time point label stands for: cells obtained before transplantation from donor or recipient. Source: unstimulated CD4+ T cells sorted from spleen or lymph node cells, taken before intestinal transplant. The origin of the receptors is a human donor who received an intestinal transplant.

The chain has TRBV27 and TRBJ2-7; 7 bases are a match to TRBD2. In germline, CDR1 is MNHEY, CDR2 SMNVEV (reference sequence). This CDR3 spans 15 amino acids. Trimming took 1 base from V and 2 from J; bases not matched to a gene: 5. CDR3 in DNA: TGTGCCAGCAGTTTATTTCGGGGGGAGACCTACGAGCAGTACTTC. Translation: CASSLFRGETYEQYF.

The table lists this clone with a few counts. The chain joins TRBV10-3 to TRBJ2-5, with TRBD1 matching over 10 bases. V lost 10 bases, J lost 2 bases, and 7 bases stayed unmatched. Germline CDR1 ENHRY, CDR2 SYGVKD. This CDR3 has 14 amino acids. In DNA, the CDR3 is TGTGCCACCTCGGGACAGGGGATTCAAGAGACCCAGTACTTC. Translation: CATSGQGIQETQYF.

The chain employs TRBV4-3 and TRBJ1-5; D gene ambiguous. Germline values: CDR1 LGHNA, CDR2 YSLEER. Trimming took off 6 bases at V and 5 bases at J, with 5 bases between the two ends. The CDR3 totals 11 residues. The CDR3 loop is CASRHHQPQHF. The CDR3, as DNA: TGCGCCAGCAGACATCATCAGCCCCAGCATTTT.

J is TRBJ1-2 and V is TRBV30, with 7 positions matching TRBD1. This CDR3 is built from 14 residues. Germline lookup yields CDR1 GTSNPN and CDR2 SVGIG (reference sequence). Unmatched junction bases numbered 9, after V lost 4 bases and J lost 4 bases. CDR3 nucleotides: TGTGCCTGGACAGGGGGGAAATTTCTCTATGGCTACACCTTC. Translation gives CAWTGGKFLYGYTF. Full variable domain (remainder filled in from reference TRBV30 and TRBJ1-2): SQTIHQWPATLVQPVGSPLSLECTVEGTSNPNLYWYRQAAGRGLQLLFYSVGIGQISSEVPQNLSASRPQDRQFILSSKKLLLSDSGFYLCAWTGGKFLYGYTFGSGTRLTVV.

This clone has only one observation. One junction end disagrees with the germline gene, perhaps due to a read error. The CDR3 coding sequence is TGTGCCGTTGGGGACTTCTCTGGAGACACCATATATTTT. Its translation: CAVGDFSGDTIYF. The chain joins TRBV10-3 to TRBJ1-3; TRBD1 might be the D (5 bases). This CDR3 contains 13 residues. CDR1 ENHRY and CDR2 SYGVKD come from the germline V gene.

This clone has a single count. The rearrangement joins TRBV10-1 to TRBJ2-2; 8 bases line up with TRBD2. CDR3 length: 14 residues. V shed 4 bases, J shed 6 bases, and the junction held 4 bases outside the gene matches. Germline V lookup: CDR1 WNHNN, CDR2 SYGVQD (reference sequence). CDR3 protein: CASSGSSGSGELFF. In DNA, the CDR3 is TGCGCCAGCAGTGGCTCTAGCGGGTCCGGGGAGCTGTTTTTT.

J is TRBJ1-5 and V is TRBV10-2, with D possibly matching TRBD1 (5 bases). The CDR3 is 13 residues long. V was cut by 6 bases and J by 3 bases, with 9 bases left in between. Germline V gene lookup returns CDR1 WSHSY and CDR2 SAAADI. In DNA form, the CDR3 reads TGCGCCAGCAGCAGGGCTTACAATCAGCCCCAGCATTTT. Protein sequence: CASSRAYNQPQHF.

The chain carries TRBV4-1 and TRBJ2-7; 9 bases match TRBD2. The germline CDR1 and CDR2 sequences are MGHRA and YSYEKL. CDR3 length: 17 amino acids. V lost 1 base, J lost 3 bases, and 10 bases stayed unmatched. The CDR3 protein is CASSQASGGNPFYEQYF. For the CDR3, the DNA is TGCGCCAGCAGCCAAGCGAGCGGGGGGAATCCCTTCTACGAGCAGTACTTC.

This chain joins TRBV5-1 and TRBJ1-4, with 9 bases matching TRBD1. The CDR3 extends over 14 amino acids. After removal of 4 bases from V and 7 bases from J, the junction contained 5 bases not matched to a gene. Germline V gives CDR1 SGHRS, CDR2 YFSETQ. As DNA, the CDR3 is TGCGCCAGCAGCGAGGGACAGGGACCTGAAAAACTGTTTTTT. It codes for CASSEGQGPEKLFF.

V gene TRBV10-3 combines with J gene TRBJ2-7; 8 bases agree with TRBD2. J was trimmed by 2 bases and V by 8 bases; bases with no gene match: 8. CDR1 ENHRY and CDR2 SYGVKD come from the germline V gene. CDR3 length: 14 amino acids. The CDR3 nucleotides are TGTGCCATCCGAGAGGTAGCGGGGACCTACGAGCAGTACTTC. Translated: CAIREVAGTYEQYF.

The chain carries TRBV4-1 and TRBJ2-1; D possibly corresponds to TRBD1 (6 bases). The CDR3 consists of 16 residues. The V gene lost 4 bases and the J gene lost 3 bases, with 16 bases spanning the gap. Per the germline V gene, CDR1 is MGHRA and CDR2 is YSYEKL. CDR3 sequence reads: CASSLQAGQFYNEQFF. The DNA of the CDR3 is TGCGCCAGCAGCCTTCAGGCAGGACAGTTCTACAATGAGCAGTTCTTC.